This passage covers 21 T cell receptor beta chains from one sample sequenced in a study of cytomegalovirus exposure and HLA in healthy donors. PCR employed 60 Vbeta and 13 Jbeta primers. Libraries were prepared by immunoSEQ multiplex PCR; TCRdb keeps only in-frame clonotypes and omits some of them. Among approximately 190,000 clones, around 87% were seen once, and the ten largest hold roughly 1.3%. What was sequenced was PBMCs. Every receptor here comes from a man aged 30 to 39 in good health and CMV-seronegative.

The chain combines TRBV27 with TRBJ1-2; no clear D gene. The V end was cut by 1 base, the J end by 8 bases, with 23 bases between. Germline lookup yields CDR1 MNHEY and CDR2 SMNVEV (reference sequence). The CDR3 runs 17 residues. CDR3 residues: CASSLFRRVTDLGGYTF. CDR3 DNA sequence: TGTGCCAGCAGTTTATTTCGACGGGTGACGGACTTGGGCGGCTACACCTTC.

This rearrangement joins TRBV27 to TRBJ2-2, with TRBD1 identical over 7 bases. In germline, CDR1 is MNHEY, CDR2 SMNVEV (reference sequence). Germline trimming cut 4 bases from V and 6 bases from J; bases unmatched to any gene: 11. The CDR3 extends over 16 amino acids. As DNA, the CDR3 is TGTGCCAGCAGTTCGGCCCTTACAGGGGCGGCCGGGGAGCTGTTTTTT. Residues: CASSSALTGAAGELFF.

CDR3 in amino acids: CASSLALSDTQYF. The CDR3 coding sequence is TGTGCCAGCAGCTTGGCCCTTTCAGATACGCAGTATTTT. The chain carries TRBV5-4 and TRBJ2-3; D is ambiguous. CDR1 is SGHNT, CDR2 YYREEE, per germline (reference sequence). The V end was cut by 0 bases, the J end by 4 bases, with 6 bases between. The CDR3 runs 13 residues.

The chain recombines TRBV2 with TRBJ1-5; TRBD1 aligns across 10 bases. This CDR3 has 14 residues. Germline CDR1 and CDR2: SNHLY and FYNNEI. V lost 9 bases, J lost 7 bases, and 9 bases stayed unmatched. The CDR3 DNA follows: TGTGCCAGTCGGGACAGGGGTACCGGACAGCCCCAGCATTTT. It translates to CASRDRGTGQPQHF.

This clone was detected only a few times. The chain uses TRBV29-1 and TRBJ2-7; D is uncertain. The CDR3 contains 13 residues. Germline V gives CDR1 SQVTM, CDR2 ANQGSEA. V gave up 1 base and J gave up 1 base, with 8 bases separating them. CDR3 in amino acids: CSVEGQESYEQYF. The CDR3 DNA reads as TGCAGCGTTGAAGGCCAGGAATCCTACGAGCAGTACTTC.

This chain connects TRBV29-1 to TRBJ2-3; 7 bases are a match to TRBD1. After removal of 5 bases from V and 5 bases from J, the junction contained 7 bases not matched to a gene. CDR1 is SQVTM and CDR2 is ANQGSEA in the germline V gene. This CDR3 is built from 13 residues. CDR3 amino acids: CSVPRGQGDTQYF. CDR3 nucleotides: TGCAGCGTTCCGAGGGGGCAGGGAGATACGCAGTATTTT.

The chain couples TRBV6-5 to TRBJ2-7; D perhaps matches TRBD1 (6 bases). Trimming pared 7 bases from V and 3 bases from J, leaving 16 bases between. Germline CDR1 is MNHEY and CDR2 is SVGAGI. The CDR3 totals 14 residues. This chain's CDR3 is CASNDRLGNYEQYF. Here the CDR3 DNA reads TGTGCCAGCAATGACAGGCTCGGAAACTACGAGCAGTACTTC.

This chain links TRBV10-3 with TRBJ2-2, with TRBD2 matching 8 bases. V gave up 7 bases and J gave up 6 bases; unmatched junction bases: 13. Germline assignment: CDR1 ENHRY and CDR2 SYGVKD. The CDR3 is made up of 16 amino acids. CDR3: CAIKDLAGLVSGELFF. The CDR3 nucleotides are TGTGCCATCAAGGACCTTGCGGGACTAGTCTCCGGGGAGCTGTTTTTT.

The V gene is TRBV30, the J gene TRBJ1-2; 9 positions agree with TRBD1. The length of the CDR3 is 18 residues. Germline V gene lookup returns CDR1 GTSNPN and CDR2 SVGIG (reference sequence). J lost 4 bases, V lost 0 bases, and 15 bases had no gene match. The CDR3 sequence: CAWSVLSPRTGESYGYTF. The CDR3 DNA reads as TGTGCCTGGAGTGTACTCTCCCCACGGACAGGGGAAAGCTATGGCTACACCTTC. Complete variable domain (other parts from reference TRBV30 and TRBJ1-2): SQTIHQWPATLVQPVGSPLSLECTVEGTSNPNLYWYRQAAGRGLQLLFYSVGIGQISSEVPQNLSASRPQDRQFILSSKKLLLSDSGFYLCAWSVLSPRTGESYGYTFGSGTRLTVV.

The chain is built from TRBV13 and TRBJ2-7, with 10 bases aligning to TRBD1. Germline V CDR1 and CDR2: PRHDT, FYEKMQ (reference sequence). Trimming cost V 5 bases and J 3 bases; bases outside gene matches: 4. The CDR3 totals 14 residues. CDR3 amino acids: CASSAGTGVYEQYF. As DNA, the CDR3 is TGTGCCAGCAGCGCCGGGACAGGGGTCTACGAGCAGTACTTC. Based on the CDR3 plus reference TRBV13 and TRBJ2-7, the full variable domain is AAGVIQSPRHLIKEKRETATLKCYPIPRHDTVYWYQQGPGQDPQFLISFYEKMQSDKGSIPDRFSAQQFSDYHSELNMSSLELGDSALYFCASSAGTGVYEQYFGPGTRLTVT.

The chain is built from TRBV19 and TRBJ1-1; 8 nucleotides match TRBD1. The ends lost 3 bases at V and 1 base at J; junction bases unmatched: 4. The CDR3 contains 15 residues. The germline V gene has CDR1 LNHDA and CDR2 SQIVND (reference sequence). CDR3 amino acids: CASSMVGTGNTEAFF. Here the CDR3 DNA reads TGTGCCAGTAGTATGGTTGGGACAGGGAACACTGAAGCTTTCTTT.

The gene calls are TRBV18 and TRBJ2-3; the match to TRBD1 covers 11 bases. CDR3 length equals 16 residues. The germline CDR1 and CDR2 sequences are KGHSH and LQKENI. J lost 3 bases, V lost 0 bases, and 2 bases had no gene match. The CDR3 loop is CASSPPGQGATDTQYF. DNA for the CDR3: TGTGCCAGCTCACCACCAGGACAGGGGGCGACAGATACGCAGTATTTT.

V is TRBV10-3 and J is TRBJ1-1; D gene ambiguous. V dropped 3 bases and J dropped 0 bases, with 11 bases sitting between them. Germline-derived CDR1 and CDR2 are ENHRY and SYGVKD. CDR3 length: 15 amino acids. The CDR3 here is CAISEFEPMNTEAFF. For the CDR3, the DNA is TGTGCCATCAGTGAATTTGAGCCCATGAACACTGAAGCTTTCTTT.

The chain employs TRBV5-1 and TRBJ2-7, with 8 nucleotides matching TRBD1. The germline CDR1 and CDR2 sequences are SGHRS and YFSETQ. V gave up 6 bases and J gave up 1 base; unmatched junction bases: 6. This CDR3 region has 14 residues. The CDR3 DNA follows: TGCGCCAGCACTATGGACAGGGCATCCTACGAGCAGTACTTC. Translated: CASTMDRASYEQYF.

The chain couples TRBV6-5 to TRBJ1-1; 7 bases are shared with TRBD1. From germline, CDR1 is MNHEY and CDR2 SVGAGI. CDR3 size: 15 residues. V dropped 6 bases and J dropped 1; count of bases not matched to a gene: 8. The CDR3 sequence: CASSPQGRGNTEAFF. The CDR3 coding sequence is TGTGCCAGCAGCCCACAGGGGCGAGGGAACACTGAAGCTTTCTTT.

This clone showed up just once. The rearrangement joins TRBV11-2 to TRBJ2-3, with 10 bases fitting TRBD2. Per the germline V gene, CDR1 is SGHAT and CDR2 is FQNNGV. The CDR3 sequence is 17 residues long. Losses at the gene ends were 4 bases for V and 8 bases for J; bases not matched to a gene: 15. CDR3 protein: CASSSTSGAGGRGTQYF. CDR3 nucleotides: TGTGCCAGCAGCTCCACAAGTGGAGCGGGGGGGCGGGGTACGCAGTATTTT.

CDR3 sequence reads: CASSPGQGLYEQYF. CDR3 sequence (DNA): TGCGCCAGCAGCCCGGGACAGGGCTTATACGAGCAGTACTTC. V usage is TRBV5-1 and J usage is TRBJ2-7; 9 bases match TRBD1. Germline V CDR1 and CDR2: SGHRS, YFSETQ. The CDR3 consists of 14 residues. Trimming removed 4 bases from V and 4 bases from J; junction bases left unmatched: 6.

V is TRBV11-2 and J is TRBJ2-2; 10 bases map to TRBD2. V was clipped by 0 bases and J by 4 bases; unmatched bases: 5. Looked up from germline, CDR1 is SGHAT and CDR2 is FQNNGV. The length of the CDR3 is 17 residues. CDR3 sequence reads: CASSLDRGTSVTGELFF. Written as DNA, the CDR3 is TGTGCCAGCAGCTTAGATCGGGGGACTAGCGTCACCGGGGAGCTGTTTTTT.

This clone has more than one count but fewer than ten. V gene TRBV27 combines with J gene TRBJ2-2, with 7 bases that match TRBD1. The germline gives CDR1 MNHEY, CDR2 SMNVEV (reference sequence). V gave up 2 bases and J gave up 6 bases; unmatched junction bases: 3. This CDR3 is built from 14 residues. The CDR3 DNA sequence: TGTGCCAGCAGTTTACCGGGACAGTCCGGGGAGCTGTTTTTT. Encoded protein: CASSLPGQSGELFF.

The gene calls are TRBV2 and TRBJ2-5, with 8 bases lining up with TRBD2. This CDR3 spans 15 amino acids. CDR1 SNHLY and CDR2 FYNNEI come from the germline V gene. The V and J ends lost 7 bases and 5 bases, in that order; junction bases with no gene match: 12. The CDR3 loop is CASMFGGARTETQYF. The CDR3 DNA reads TGTGCCAGCATGTTCGGGGGGGCCCGAACGGAGACCCAGTACTTC.

The CDR3 bases are TGTGCCAGCAGCCGCCGTTCGGGACTAGCGGGGAAATCCTACGAGCAGTACTTC. Its translation: CASSRRSGLAGKSYEQYF. This chain joins TRBV11-2 and TRBJ2-7; 13 nucleotides match TRBD2. After removal of 5 bases from V and 1 base from J, the junction contained 11 bases not matched to a gene. The CDR3 covers 18 residues. The germline gives CDR1 SGHAT, CDR2 FQNNGV. The full variable domain, in which reference TRBV11-2 and TRBJ2-7 provide the parts outside the CDR3, is EAGVAQSPRYKIIEKRQSVAFWCNPISGHATLYWYQQILGQGPKLLIQFQNNGVVDDSQLPKDRFSAERLKGVDSTLKIQPAKLEDSAVYLCASSRRSGLAGKSYEQYFGPGTRLTVT.